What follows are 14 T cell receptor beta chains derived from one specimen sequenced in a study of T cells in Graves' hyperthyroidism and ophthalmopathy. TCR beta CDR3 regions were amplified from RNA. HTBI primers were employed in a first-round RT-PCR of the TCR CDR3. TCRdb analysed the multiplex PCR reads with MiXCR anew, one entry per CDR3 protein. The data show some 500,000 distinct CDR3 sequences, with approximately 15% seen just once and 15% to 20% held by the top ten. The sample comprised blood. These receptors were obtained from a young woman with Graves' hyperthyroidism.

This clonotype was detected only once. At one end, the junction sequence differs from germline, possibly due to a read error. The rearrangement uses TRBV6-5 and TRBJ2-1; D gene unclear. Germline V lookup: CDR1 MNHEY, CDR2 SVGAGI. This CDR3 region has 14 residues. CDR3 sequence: CASSSDGLPYERFF. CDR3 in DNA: TGTGCCAGCAGTTCCGACGGGCTGCCCTATGAGCGGTTCTTC.

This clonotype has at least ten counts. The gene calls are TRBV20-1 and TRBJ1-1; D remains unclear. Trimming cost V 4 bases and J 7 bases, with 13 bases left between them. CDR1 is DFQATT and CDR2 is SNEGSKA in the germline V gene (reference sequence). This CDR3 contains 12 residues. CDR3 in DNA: TGCAGTGCTAATGGGAGATTGGGTGAAGCTTTCTTT. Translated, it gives CSANGRLGEAFF.

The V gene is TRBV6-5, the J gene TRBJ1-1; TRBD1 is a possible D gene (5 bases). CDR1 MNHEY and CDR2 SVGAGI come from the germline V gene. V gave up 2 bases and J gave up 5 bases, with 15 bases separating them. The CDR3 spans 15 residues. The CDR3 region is CASSYPTAGRTEAFF. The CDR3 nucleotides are TGTGCCAGCAGTTACCCCACCGCAGGGCGGACTGAAGCTTTCTTT.

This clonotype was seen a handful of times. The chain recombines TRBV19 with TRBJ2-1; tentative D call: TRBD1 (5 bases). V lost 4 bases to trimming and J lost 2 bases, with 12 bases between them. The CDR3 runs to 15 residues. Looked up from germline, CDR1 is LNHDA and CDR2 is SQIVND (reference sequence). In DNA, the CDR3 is TGTGCCAGTAGTACCCCAGGGTTCCCCTACAATGAGCAGTTCTTC. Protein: CASSTPGFPYNEQFF.

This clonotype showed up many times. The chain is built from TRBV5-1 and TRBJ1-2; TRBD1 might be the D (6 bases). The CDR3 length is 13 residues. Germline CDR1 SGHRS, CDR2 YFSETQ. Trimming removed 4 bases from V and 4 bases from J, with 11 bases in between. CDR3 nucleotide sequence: TGCGCCAGCAGCGAACTGACAGGCTATGGCTACACCTTC. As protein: CASSELTGYGYTF.

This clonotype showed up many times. The CDR3 region has the DNA TGTGCCAGCAGAGAGGAGCGGGAGGGAGACAATGAGCAGTTCTTC. This codes for CASREEREGDNEQFF. The chain combines TRBV12-3 or TRBV12-4 with TRBJ2-1; 10 bases match TRBD2. Trimming removed 6 bases from V and 5 bases from J; junction bases left unmatched: 7. This CDR3 comprises 15 residues.

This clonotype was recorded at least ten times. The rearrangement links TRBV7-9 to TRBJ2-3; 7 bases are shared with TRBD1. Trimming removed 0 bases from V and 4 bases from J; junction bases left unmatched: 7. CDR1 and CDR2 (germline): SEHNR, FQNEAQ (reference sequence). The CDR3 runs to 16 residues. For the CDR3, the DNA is TGTGCCAGCAGCTTAGCTTTGACAGGGAATTCAGATACGCAGTATTTT. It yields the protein CASSLALTGNSDTQYF.

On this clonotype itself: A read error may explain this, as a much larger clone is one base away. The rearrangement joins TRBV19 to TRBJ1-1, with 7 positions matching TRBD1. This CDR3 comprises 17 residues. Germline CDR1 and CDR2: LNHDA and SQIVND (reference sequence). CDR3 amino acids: CATSMGDRVWVRTEAFF. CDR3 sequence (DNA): TGTGCCACTAGTATGGGAGACAGGGTCTGGGTGCGGACTGAAGCTTTCTTT.

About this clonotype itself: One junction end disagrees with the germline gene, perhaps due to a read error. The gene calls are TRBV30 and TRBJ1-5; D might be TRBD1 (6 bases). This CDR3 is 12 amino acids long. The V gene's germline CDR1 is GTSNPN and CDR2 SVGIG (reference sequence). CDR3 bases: TGTGCCCGGAGTACAGGGCCTCAGCCCCAGCATTTT. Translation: CARSTGPQPQHF. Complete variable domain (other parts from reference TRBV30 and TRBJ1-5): SQTIHQWPATLVQPVGSPLSLECTVEGTSNPNLYWYRQAAGRGLQLLFYSVGIGQISSEVPQNLSASRPQDRQFILSSKKLLLSDSGFYLCARSTGPQPQHFGDGTRLSIL.

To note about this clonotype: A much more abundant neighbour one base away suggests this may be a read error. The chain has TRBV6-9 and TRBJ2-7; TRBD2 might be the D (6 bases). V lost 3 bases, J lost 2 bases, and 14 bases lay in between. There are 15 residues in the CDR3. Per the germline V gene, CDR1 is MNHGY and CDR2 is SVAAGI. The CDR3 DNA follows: TGTGCCAGCAGTTACTACGGGAGAGTCACCTACGAGCAGTACGTC. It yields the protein CASSYYGRVTYEQYV.

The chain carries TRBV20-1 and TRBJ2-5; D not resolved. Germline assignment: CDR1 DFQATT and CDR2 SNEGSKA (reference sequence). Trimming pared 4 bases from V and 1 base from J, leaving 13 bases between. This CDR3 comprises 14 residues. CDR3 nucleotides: TGCAGTGCTAAAGATCGGCTAGTCCAAGAGACCCAGTACTTC. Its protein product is CSAKDRLVQETQYF.

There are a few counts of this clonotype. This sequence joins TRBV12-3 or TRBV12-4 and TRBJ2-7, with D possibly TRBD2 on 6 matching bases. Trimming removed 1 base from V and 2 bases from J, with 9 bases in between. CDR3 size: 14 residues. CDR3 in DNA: TGTGCCAGCAGTTTAGGCGGGAAACCCTACGAGCAGTACGTC. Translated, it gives CASSLGGKPYEQYV.

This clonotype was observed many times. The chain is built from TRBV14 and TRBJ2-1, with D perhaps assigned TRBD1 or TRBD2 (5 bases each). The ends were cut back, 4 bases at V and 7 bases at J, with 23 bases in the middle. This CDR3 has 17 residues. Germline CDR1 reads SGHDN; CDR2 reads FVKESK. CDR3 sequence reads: CASSRESGRILGNEQFF. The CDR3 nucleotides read TGTGCCAGCAGCCGGGAATCGGGACGCATCTTAGGGAATGAGCAGTTCTTC.

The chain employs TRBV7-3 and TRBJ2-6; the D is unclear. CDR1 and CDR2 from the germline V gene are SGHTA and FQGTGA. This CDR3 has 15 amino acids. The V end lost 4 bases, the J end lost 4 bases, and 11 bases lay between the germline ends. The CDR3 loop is CASSSRPSGANVLTF. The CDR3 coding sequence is TGTGCCAGCAGCTCCCGTCCATCAGGGGCCAACGTCCTGACTTTC.